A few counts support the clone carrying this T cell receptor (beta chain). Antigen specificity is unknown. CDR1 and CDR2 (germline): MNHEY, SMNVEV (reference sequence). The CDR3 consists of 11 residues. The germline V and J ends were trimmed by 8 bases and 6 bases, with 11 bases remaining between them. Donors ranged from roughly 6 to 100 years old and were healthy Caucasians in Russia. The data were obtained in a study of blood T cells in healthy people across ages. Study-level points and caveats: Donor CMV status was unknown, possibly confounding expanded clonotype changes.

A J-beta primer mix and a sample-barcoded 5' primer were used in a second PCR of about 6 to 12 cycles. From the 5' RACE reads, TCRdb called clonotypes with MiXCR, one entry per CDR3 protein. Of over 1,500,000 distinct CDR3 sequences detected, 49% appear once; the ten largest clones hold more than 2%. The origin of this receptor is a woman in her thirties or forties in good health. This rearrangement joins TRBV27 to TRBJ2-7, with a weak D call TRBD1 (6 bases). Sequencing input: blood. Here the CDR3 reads CASALGGEQYF. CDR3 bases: TGTGCCAGCGCGTTAGGGGGCGAGCAGTACTTC.